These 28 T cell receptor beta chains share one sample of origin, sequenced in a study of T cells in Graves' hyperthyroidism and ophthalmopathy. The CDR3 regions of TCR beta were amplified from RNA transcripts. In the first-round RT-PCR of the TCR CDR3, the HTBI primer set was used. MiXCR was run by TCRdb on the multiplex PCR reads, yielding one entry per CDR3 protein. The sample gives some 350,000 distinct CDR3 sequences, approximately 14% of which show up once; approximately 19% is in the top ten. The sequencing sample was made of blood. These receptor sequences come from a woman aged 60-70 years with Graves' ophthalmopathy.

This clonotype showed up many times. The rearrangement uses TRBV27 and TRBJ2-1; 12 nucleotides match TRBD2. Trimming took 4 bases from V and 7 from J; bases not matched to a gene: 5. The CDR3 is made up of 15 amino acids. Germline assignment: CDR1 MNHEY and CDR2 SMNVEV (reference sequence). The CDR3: CASSWTSGKGNEQFF. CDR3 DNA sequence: TGTGCCAGCAGTTGGACTAGCGGGAAGGGGAATGAGCAGTTCTTC.

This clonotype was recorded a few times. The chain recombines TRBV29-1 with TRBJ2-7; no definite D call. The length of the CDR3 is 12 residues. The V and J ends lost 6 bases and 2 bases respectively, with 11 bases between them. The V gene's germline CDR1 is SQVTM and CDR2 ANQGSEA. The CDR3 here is CSVWTSPYEQYF. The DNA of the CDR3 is TGCAGCGTATGGACGTCCCCCTACGAGCAGTACTTC.

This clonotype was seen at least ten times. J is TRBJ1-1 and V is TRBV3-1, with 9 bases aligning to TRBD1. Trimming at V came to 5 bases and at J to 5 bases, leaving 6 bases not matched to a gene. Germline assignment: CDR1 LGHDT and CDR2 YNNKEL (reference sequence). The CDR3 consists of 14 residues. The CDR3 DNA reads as TGTGCCAGCAGCTTACAGGGGGCGCAAACTGAAGCTTTCTTT. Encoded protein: CASSLQGAQTEAFF.

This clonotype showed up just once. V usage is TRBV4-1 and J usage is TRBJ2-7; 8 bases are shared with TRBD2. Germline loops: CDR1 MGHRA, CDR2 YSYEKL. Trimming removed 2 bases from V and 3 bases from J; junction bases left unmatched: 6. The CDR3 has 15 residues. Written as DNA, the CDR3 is TGCGCCAGCAGCCAACCGGGACTAGGGGACTACGAGCAGTACTTC. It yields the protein CASSQPGLGDYEQYF.

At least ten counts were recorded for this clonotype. CDR3 residues: CASSQDDTFRGEAFF. DNA for the CDR3: TGCGCCAGCAGCCAAGATGATACGTTCAGGGGTGAAGCTTTCTTT. The chain recombines TRBV4-1 with TRBJ1-1; possible D gene TRBD1, 6 bases. Germline V gives CDR1 MGHRA, CDR2 YSYEKL. The CDR3 sequence is 15 residues long. V lost 0 bases to trimming and J lost 7 bases, with 15 bases between them.

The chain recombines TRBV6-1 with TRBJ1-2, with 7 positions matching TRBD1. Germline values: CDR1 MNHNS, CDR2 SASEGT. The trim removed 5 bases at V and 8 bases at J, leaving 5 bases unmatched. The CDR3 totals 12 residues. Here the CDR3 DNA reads TGTGCCAGCAGTCTCCTAGGGGGCGGCTACACCTTC. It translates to CASSLLGGGYTF.

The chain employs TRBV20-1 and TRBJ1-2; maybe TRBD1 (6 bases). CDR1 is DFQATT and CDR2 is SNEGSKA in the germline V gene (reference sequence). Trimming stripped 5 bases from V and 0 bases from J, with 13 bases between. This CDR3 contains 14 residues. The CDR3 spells CSASPDSTNYGYTF. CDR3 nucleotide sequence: TGCAGTGCTTCCCCGGACAGTACTAACTATGGCTACACCTTC.

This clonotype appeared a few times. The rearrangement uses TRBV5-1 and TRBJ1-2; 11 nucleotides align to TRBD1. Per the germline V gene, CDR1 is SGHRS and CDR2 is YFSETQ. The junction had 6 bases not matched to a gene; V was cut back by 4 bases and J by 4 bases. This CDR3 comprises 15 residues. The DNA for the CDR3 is TGCGCCAGCAGCCCACGCGGGACAGGGGGCTATGGCTACACCTTC. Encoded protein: CASSPRGTGGYGYTF.

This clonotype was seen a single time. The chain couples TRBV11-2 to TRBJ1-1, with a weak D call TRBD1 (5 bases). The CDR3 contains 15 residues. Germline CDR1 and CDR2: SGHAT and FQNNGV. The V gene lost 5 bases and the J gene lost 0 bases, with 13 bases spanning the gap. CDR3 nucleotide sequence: TGTGCCAGCAGCCCCGACGGGGGGATGAACACTGAAGCTTTCTTT. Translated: CASSPDGGMNTEAFF.

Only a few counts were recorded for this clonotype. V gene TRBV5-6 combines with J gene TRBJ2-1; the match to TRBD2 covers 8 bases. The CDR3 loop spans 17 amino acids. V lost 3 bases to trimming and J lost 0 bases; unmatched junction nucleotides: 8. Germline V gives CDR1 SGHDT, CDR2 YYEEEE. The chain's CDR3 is CASSSYGGGSSYNEQFF. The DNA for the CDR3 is TGTGCCAGCAGCTCCTACGGCGGGGGGAGCTCCTACAATGAGCAGTTCTTC.

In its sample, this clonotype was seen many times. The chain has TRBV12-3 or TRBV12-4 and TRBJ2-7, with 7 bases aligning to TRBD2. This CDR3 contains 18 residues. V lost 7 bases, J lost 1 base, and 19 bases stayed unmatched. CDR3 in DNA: TGTGCCAGCACCCCCGGATCAGTGGGAGGGCCGATATCCTACGAGCAGTACTTC. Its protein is CASTPGSVGGPISYEQYF.

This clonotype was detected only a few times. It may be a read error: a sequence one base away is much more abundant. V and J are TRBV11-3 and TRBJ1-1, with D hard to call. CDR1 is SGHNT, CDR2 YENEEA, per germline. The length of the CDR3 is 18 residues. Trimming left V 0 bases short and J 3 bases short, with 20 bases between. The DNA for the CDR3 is TGTGCCAGCAGCTTAGATCGGGCGGCCCCCCGGATGGACACTGAAGCTTTCTTT. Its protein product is CASSLDRAAPRMDTEAFF.

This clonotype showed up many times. The CDR3 spells CASRGSNGYTF. CDR3 DNA sequence: TGTGCCAGCAGGGGGAGCAACGGCTACACCTTC. The V gene is TRBV6-2 or TRBV6-3, the J gene TRBJ1-2; D is unresolved. Trimming removed 6 bases at V and 8 bases at J, with 10 bases between. The CDR3 is 11 residues long. CDR1 MNHEY and CDR2 SVGEGT come from the germline V gene.

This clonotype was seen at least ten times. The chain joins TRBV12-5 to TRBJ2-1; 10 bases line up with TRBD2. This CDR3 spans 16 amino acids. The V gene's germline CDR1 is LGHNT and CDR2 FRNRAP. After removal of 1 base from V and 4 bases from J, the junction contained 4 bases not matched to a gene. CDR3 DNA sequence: TGTGCTAGTGGTTTGGCCCGGACTAGCGGTTACAATGAGCAGTTCTTC. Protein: CASGLARTSGYNEQFF.

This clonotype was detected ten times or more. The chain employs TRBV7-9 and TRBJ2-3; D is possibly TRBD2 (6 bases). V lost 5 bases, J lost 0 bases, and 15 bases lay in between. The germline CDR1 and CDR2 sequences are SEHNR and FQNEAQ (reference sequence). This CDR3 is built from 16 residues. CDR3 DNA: TGTGCCAGCAGCCGCTGGACTACCTTTAGCACAGATACGCAGTATTTT. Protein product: CASSRWTTFSTDTQYF.

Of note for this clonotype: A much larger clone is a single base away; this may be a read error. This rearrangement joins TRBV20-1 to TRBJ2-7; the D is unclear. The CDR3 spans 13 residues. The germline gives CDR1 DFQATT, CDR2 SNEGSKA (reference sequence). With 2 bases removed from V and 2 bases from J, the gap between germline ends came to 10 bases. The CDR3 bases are TGCAGTGCTAGAAAAGGTGACCCCTACGAGCAGTACTTC. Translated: CSARKGDPYEQYF.

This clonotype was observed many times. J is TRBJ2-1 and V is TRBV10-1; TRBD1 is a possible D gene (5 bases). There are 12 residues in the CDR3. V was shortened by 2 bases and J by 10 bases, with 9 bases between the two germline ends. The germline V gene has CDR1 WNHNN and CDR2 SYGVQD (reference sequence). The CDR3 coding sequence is TGCGCCAGCAGTGAGGATGGGGCCGAGCAGTTCTTC. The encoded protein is CASSEDGAEQFF.

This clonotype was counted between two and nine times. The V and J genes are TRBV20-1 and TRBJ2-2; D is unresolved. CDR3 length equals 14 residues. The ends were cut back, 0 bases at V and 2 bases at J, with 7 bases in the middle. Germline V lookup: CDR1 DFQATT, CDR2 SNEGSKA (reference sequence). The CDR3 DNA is TGCAGTGCTAGAGACAGCCGTAACACCGGGGAGCTGTTTTTT. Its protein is CSARDSRNTGELFF.

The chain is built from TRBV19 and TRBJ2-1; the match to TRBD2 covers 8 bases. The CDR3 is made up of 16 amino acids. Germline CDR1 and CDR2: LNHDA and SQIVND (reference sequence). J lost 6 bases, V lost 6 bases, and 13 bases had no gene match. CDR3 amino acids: CASSPPRGGTVNEQFF. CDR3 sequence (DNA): TGTGCCAGTAGCCCCCCCCGGGGGGGGACGGTCAATGAGCAGTTCTTC.

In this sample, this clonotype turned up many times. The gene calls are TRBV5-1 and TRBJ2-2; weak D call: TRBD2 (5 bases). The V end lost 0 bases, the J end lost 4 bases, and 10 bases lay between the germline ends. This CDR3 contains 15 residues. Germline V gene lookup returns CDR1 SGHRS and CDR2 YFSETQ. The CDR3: CASSLAVGSTGELFF. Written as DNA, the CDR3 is TGCGCCAGCAGCTTGGCGGTAGGGAGCACCGGGGAGCTGTTTTTT.

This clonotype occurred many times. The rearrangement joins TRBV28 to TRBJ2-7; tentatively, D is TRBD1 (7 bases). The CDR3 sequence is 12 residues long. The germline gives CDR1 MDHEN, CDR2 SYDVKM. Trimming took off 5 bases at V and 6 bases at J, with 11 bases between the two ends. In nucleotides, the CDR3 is TGTGCCAGCAGTCAGGGGGAGGCCGAGCAGTACTTC. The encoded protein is CASSQGEAEQYF.

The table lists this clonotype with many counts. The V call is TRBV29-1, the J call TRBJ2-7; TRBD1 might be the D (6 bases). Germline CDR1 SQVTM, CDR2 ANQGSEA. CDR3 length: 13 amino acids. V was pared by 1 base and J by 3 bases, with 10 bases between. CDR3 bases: TGCAGCGTTGAAGGGGGGCGAGGCTACGAGCAGTACTTC. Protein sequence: CSVEGGRGYEQYF.

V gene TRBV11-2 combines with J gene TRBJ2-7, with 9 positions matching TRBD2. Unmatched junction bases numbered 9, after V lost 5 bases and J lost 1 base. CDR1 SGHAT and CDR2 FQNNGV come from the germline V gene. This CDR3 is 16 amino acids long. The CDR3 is CASSHPRTSESYEQYF. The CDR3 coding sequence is TGTGCCAGCAGCCACCCCCGGACTAGCGAGTCCTACGAGCAGTACTTC.

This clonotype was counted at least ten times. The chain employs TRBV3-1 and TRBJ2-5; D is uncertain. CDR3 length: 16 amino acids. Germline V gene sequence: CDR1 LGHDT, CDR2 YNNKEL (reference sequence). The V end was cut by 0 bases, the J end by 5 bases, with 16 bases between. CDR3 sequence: CASSQDGPLGLETQYF. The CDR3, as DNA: TGTGCCAGCAGCCAAGATGGACCGTTGGGGTTGGAGACCCAGTACTTC.

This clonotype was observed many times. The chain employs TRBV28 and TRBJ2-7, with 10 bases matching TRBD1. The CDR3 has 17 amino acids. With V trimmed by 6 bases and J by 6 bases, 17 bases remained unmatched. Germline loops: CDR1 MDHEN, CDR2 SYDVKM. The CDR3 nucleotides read TGTGCCAGCAGCCCATCAGGTTCGACAGGGGGCTGGAGCGAGCAGTACTTC. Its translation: CASSPSGSTGGWSEQYF.

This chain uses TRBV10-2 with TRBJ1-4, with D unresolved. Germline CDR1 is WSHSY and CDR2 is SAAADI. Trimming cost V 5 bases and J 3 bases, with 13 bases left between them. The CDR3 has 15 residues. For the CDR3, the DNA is TGCGCCAGCAGTTACTCGGGCAATTCTAATGAAAAACTGTTTTTT. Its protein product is CASSYSGNSNEKLFF.

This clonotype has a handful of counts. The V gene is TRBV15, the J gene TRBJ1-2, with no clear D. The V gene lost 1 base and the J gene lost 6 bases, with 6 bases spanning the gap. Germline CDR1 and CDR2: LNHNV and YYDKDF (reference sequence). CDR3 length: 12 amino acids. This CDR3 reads CATSRALDGYTF. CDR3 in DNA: TGTGCCACCAGCAGAGCCTTAGATGGCTACACCTTC.

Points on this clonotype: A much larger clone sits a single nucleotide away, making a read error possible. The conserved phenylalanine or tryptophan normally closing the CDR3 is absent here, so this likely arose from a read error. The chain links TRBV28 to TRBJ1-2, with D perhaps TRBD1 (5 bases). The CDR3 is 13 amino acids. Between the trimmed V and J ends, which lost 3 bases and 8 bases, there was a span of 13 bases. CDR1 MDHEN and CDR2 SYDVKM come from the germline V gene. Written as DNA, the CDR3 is TGTGCCAGCAGTTTCCGGGACGCGGGGGGCTACACCTCC. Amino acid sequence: CASSFRDAGGYTS.